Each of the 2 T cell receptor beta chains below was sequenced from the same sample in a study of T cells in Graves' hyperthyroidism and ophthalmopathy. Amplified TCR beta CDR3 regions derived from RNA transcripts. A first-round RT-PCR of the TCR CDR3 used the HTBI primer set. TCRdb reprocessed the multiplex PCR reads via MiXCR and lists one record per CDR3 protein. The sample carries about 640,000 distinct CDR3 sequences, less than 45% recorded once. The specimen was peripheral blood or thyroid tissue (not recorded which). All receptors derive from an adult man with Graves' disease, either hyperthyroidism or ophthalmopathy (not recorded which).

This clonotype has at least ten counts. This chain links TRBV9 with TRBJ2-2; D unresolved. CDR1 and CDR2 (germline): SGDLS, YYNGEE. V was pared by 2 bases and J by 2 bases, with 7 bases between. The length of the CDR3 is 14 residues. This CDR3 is CASSVSTNTGELFF. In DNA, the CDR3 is TGTGCCAGCAGCGTCTCCACTAACACCGGGGAGCTGTTTTTT.

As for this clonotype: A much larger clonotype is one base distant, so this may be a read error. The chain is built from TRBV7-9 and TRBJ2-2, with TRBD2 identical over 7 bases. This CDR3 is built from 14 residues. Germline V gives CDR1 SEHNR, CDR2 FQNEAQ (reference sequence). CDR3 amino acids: CASSLATGSGKLFF. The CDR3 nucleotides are TGTGCCAGCAGCTTAGCAACAGGAAGCGGGAAGCTGTTTTTT.